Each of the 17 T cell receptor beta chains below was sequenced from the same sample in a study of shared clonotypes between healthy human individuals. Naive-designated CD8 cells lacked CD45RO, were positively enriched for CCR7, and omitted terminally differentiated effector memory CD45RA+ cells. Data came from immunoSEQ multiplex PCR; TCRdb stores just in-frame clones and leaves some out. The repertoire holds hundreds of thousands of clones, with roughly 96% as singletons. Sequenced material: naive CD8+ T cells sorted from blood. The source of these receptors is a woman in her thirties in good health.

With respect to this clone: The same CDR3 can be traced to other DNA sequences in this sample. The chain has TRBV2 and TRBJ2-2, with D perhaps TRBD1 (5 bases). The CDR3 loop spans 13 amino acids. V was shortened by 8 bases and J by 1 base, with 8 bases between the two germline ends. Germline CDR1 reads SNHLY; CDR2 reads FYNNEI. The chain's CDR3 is CASSQGNTGELFF. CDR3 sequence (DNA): TGTGCCAGCTCTCAGGGGAACACCGGGGAGCTGTTTTTT.

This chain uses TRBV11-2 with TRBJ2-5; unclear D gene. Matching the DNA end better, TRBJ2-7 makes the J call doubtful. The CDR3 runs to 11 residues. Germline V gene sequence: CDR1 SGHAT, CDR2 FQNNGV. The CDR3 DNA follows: TGTGCCAGCAGCTTCGGTCACGAGCAGTACTTC. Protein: CASSFGHEQYF.

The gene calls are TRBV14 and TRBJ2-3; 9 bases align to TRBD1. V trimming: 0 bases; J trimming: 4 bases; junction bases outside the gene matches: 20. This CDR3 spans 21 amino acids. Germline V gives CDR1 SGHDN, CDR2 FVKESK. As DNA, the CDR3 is TGTGCCAGCAGCCAAGACCCCCACCGAAGCTCCCGGGACAGGGACGCAGATACGCAGTATTTT. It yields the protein CASSQDPHRSSRDRDADTQYF.

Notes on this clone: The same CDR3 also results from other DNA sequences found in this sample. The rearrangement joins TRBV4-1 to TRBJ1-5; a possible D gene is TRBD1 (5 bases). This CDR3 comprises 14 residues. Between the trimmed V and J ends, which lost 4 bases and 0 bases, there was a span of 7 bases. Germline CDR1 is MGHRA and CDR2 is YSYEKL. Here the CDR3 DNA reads TGCGCCAGCAGCCGGGGGGGTAGCAATCAGCCCCAGCATTTT. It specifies CASSRGGSNQPQHF.

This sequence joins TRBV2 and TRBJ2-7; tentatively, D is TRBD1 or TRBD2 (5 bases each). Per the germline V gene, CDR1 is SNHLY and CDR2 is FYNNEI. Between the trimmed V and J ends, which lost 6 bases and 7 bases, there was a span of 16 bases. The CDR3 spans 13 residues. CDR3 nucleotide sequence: TGTGCCAGCAGGGGAGTTCAGGGAGCGGAGCAGTACTTC. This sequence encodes CASRGVQGAEQYF.

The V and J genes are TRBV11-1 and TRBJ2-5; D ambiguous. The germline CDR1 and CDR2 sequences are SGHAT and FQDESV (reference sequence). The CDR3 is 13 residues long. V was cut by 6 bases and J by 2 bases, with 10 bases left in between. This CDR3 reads CASRKYAQETQYF. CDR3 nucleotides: TGTGCCAGCAGGAAGTACGCTCAAGAGACCCAGTACTTC.

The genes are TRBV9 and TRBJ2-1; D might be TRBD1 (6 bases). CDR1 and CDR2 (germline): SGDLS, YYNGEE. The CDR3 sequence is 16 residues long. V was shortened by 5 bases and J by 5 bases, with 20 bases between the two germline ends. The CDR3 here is CASRAPPDSPHNEQFF. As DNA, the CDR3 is TGTGCCAGCAGGGCACCCCCGGACAGCCCACACAATGAGCAGTTCTTC.

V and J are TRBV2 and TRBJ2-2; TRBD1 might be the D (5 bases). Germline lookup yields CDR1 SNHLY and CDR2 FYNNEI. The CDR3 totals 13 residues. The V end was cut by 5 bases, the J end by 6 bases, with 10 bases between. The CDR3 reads CASSKGVPGELFF. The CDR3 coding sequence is TGTGCCAGCAGTAAAGGGGTGCCCGGGGAGCTGTTTTTT.

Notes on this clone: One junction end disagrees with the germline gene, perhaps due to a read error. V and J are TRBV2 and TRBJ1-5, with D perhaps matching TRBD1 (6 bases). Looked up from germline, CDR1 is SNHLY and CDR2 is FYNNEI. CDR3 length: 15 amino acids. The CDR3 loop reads CASREDRPSNQPQHF. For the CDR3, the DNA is TGTGCCAGCAGGGAAGACAGGCCTAGCAATCAGCCCCAGCATTTT. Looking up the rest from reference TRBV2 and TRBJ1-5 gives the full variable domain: EPEVTQTPSHQVTQMGQEVILRCVPISNHLYFYWYRQILGQKVEFLVSFYNNEISEKSEIFDDQFSVERPDGSNFTLKIRSTKLEDSAMYFCASREDRPSNQPQHFGDGTRLSIL.

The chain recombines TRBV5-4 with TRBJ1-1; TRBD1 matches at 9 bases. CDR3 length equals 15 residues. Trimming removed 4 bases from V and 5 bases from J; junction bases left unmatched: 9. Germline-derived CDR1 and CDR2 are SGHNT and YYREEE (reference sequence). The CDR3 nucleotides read TGTGCCAGCAGCGCAGAAACAGGGGGCCGGACTGAAGCTTTCTTT. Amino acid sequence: CASSAETGGRTEAFF.

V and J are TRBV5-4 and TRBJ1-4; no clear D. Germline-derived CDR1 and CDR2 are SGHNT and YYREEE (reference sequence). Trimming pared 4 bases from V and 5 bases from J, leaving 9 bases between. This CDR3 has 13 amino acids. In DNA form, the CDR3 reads TGTGCCAGCAGCATGAGACCGAATGAAAAACTGTTTTTT. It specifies CASSMRPNEKLFF.

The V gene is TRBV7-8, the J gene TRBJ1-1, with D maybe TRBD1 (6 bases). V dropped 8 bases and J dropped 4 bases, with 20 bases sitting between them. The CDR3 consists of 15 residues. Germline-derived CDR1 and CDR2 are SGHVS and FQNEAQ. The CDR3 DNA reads TGTGCCAGCTTTTGGGGGGCCGATTGGGTCACTGAAGCTTTCTTT. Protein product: CASFWGADWVTEAFF.

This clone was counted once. This CDR3 reads CASSLDGTSGSGNEQFF. The CDR3 nucleotides read TGTGCCAGCAGCTTAGATGGGACTAGCGGGAGCGGGAATGAGCAGTTCTTC. This chain uses TRBV11-2 with TRBJ2-1; 14 bases are shared with TRBD2. The J segment lost 7 bases and the V segment lost 0 bases, leaving 5 bases of the junction unmatched. The germline V gene encodes CDR1 SGHAT and CDR2 FQNNGV. This CDR3 region has 17 residues.

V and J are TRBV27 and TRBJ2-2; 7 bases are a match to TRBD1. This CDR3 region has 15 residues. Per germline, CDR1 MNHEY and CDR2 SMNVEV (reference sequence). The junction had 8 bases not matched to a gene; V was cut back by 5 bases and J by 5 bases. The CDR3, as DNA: TGTGCCAGCAGTACTCCGACAGGGTTGACCGGGGAGCTGTTTTTT. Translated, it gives CASSTPTGLTGELFF.

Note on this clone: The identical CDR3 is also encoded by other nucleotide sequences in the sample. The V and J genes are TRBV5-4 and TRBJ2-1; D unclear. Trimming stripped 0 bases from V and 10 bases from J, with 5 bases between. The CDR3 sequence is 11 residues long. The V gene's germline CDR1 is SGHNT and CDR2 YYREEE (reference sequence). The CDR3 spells CASSLVGEQFF. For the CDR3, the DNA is TGTGCCAGCAGCTTGGTCGGGGAGCAGTTCTTC. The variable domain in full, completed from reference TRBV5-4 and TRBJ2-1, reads ETGVTQSPTHLIKTRGQQVTLRCSSQSGHNTVSWYQQALGQGPQFIFQYYREEENGRGNFPPRFSGLQFPNYSSELNVNALELDDSALYLCASSLVGEQFFGPGTRLTVL.

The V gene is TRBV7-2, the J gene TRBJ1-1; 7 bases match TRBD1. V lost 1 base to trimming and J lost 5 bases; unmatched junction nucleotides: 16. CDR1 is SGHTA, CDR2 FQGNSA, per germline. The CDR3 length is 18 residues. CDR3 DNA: TGTGCCAGCAGCTTAGGGTTAAGGTTGGACAGGAGGGAGACTGAAGCTTTCTTT. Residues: CASSLGLRLDRRETEAFF.

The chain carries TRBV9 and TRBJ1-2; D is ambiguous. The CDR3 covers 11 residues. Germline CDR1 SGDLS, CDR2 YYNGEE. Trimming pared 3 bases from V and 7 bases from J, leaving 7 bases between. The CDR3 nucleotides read TGTGCCAGCAGCGACCATGTTGGCTACACCTTC. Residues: CASSDHVGYTF.